The text below deals with one T cell receptor (beta chain). Its specificity is unknown. Trimming removed 0 bases from V and 1 base from J, with 11 bases in between. CDR3 length: 16 amino acids. Germline V gene lookup returns CDR1 LGHNA and CDR2 YNFKEQ. The data belong to a study of shared clonotypes between healthy human individuals. Study background: The people who gave samples were a couple of women and three men aged 18 to 49. General study points: Sampling covered blood only; tissue repertoires likely differ.

Sorted-subset replicate PCR reactions were performed with approximately 190 ng DNA, corresponding to roughly 29,000 T cell genomes. Authors' analysis steps: ImmunoSEQ junction-only sequences lacked quality scores, so their filtering differed. The repertoire was sequenced with immunoSEQ multiplex PCR; TCRdb's copy has only in-frame clones and lacks some. V, J and clone size are those of that table, while D and trimming were read from the DNA. The sample carries roughly 1,100,000 clones, 70% to 80% recorded once. The J gene is TRBJ2-3, the V gene TRBV4-2; D is unresolved. Source material: memory CD4+ T cells sorted from blood. Stated subset: CD45RA-negative fraction. The TCR sequence derives from a man aged 18 to 29 in good health. In DNA, the CDR3 is TGTGCCAGCAGCCAAGATCGCTCAATTGGCACAGATACGCAGTATTTT. Amino acids: CASSQDRSIGTDTQYF.